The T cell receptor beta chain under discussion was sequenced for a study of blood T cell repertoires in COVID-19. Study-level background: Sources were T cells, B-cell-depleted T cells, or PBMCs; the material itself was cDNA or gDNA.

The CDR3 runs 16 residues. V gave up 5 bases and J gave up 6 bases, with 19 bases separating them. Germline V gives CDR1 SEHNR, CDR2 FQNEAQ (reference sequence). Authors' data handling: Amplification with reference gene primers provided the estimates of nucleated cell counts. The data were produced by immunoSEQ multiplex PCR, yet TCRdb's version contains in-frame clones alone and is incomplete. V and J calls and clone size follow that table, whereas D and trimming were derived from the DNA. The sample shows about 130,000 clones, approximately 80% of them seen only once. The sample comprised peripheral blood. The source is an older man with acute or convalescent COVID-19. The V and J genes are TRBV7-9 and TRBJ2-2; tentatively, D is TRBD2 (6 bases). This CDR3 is CASSPGGGVAAGELFF. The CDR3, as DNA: TGTGCCAGCAGCCCAGGCGGCGGGGTGGCGGCCGGGGAGCTGTTTTTT. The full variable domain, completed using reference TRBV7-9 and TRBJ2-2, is DTGVSQNPRHKITKRGQNVTFRCDPISEHNRLYWYRQTLGQGPEFLTYFQNEAQLEKSRLLSDRFSAERPKGSFSTLEIQRTEQGDSAMYLCASSPGGGVAAGELFFGEGSRLTVL.